This T cell receptor beta chain was sequenced for a study of HIV-infected patients and healthy controls. In the study overall: About 75% of the sixteen became undetectable by the second bleed, and all after another year of therapy.

The study, taken as a whole, reports: Healthy control repertoires had roughly threefold more distinct CDR3s than untreated HIV+ repertoires, and higher Shannon diversity. During therapy, HIV-associated CDR3s fell significantly in frequency, while CMV-associated CDR3s did not change significantly.

The germline V and J ends were trimmed by 2 bases and 2 bases, with 7 bases remaining between them. Germline V gives CDR1 MGHRA, CDR2 YSYEKL. The CDR3 is made up of 14 amino acids. Reverse transcription used around 480 ng RNA and constant-region primers for alpha and beta. Each of the alpha and beta chains got its own library through chain-specific third strand synthesis with indices. TCRdb independently ran MiXCR on the 5' RACE reads; one entry per CDR3 protein. The table includes roughly 6,600 distinct CDR3 sequences, under 11% detected once. Follow-up blood was drawn about 14 weeks, roughly three months, after antiretroviral therapy began. No cell fractionation was done, so the repertoire covers all unsorted peripheral blood T cells. By share of the sample, this clonotype is medium-sized. Antigen unknown.

This clonotype originated in an adult with HIV infection. The material sequenced was blood, taken during antiretroviral therapy. This chain links TRBV4-1 with TRBJ1-5, with D maybe TRBD1 (5 bases). CDR3 region: CASSQRQRNQPQHF. CDR3 coding DNA: TGCGCCAGCAGCCAAAGACAGCGCAATCAGCCCCAGCATTTT.